What follows is one TCR beta chain and its context. At the DNA level, this CDR3 is encoded by other sequences in the same sample as well. Data came from immunoSEQ multiplex PCR; TCRdb stores just in-frame clones and leaves some out. The profile shows 250,000 to 300,000 clones, 81% of them singletons. The germline V and J ends were trimmed by 1 base and 6 bases, with 6 bases remaining between them. Germline V CDR1 and CDR2: DFQATT, SNEGSKA (reference sequence). CDR3 size: 11 residues. This entry is derived from a study of blood T cell repertoires in COVID-19. The wider study: Samples came from the United States, Italy and Spain, spanning acute and convalescent COVID-19.

This TCR derives from a woman aged 55-69 years with active or convalescent COVID-19. This sequence joins TRBV20-1 and TRBJ1-2, with D maybe TRBD1 (6 bases). The specimen sequenced was peripheral blood. CDR3 residues: CSARGGHGYTF. The CDR3 DNA reads as TGCAGTGCTAGAGGGGGGCATGGCTACACCTTC.